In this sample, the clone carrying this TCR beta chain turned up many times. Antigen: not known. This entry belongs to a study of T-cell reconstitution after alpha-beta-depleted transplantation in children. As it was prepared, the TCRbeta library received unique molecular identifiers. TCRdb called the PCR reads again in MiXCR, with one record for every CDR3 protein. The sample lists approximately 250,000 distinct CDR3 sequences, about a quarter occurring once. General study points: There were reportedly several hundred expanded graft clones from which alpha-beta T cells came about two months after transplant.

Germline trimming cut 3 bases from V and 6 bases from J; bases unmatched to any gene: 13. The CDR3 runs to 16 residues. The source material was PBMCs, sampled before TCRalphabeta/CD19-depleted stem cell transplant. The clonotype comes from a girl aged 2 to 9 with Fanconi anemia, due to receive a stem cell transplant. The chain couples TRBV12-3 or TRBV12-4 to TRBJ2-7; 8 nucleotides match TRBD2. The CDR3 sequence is CASSLWSPGTSGEQYF. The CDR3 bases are TGTGCCAGCAGTTTGTGGAGCCCCGGGACTAGTGGCGAGCAGTACTTC.